The 20 T cell receptor beta chains listed next were all sequenced from one sample in a study of CD8 T cells in ankylosing spondylitis. Study findings and constraints: Blood of patients with ankylosing spondylitis appeared to be characterized by a TCR beta motif of about 8 highly homologous variants.

One entry per CDR3 protein results from TCRdb running MiXCR on the 5' RACE reads. The sample carries 450,000 or so distinct CDR3 sequences, approximately 26% recorded once. The antigens these receptors bind are not known. Sequenced sample: blood, either unsorted or a sorted T cell fraction (not recorded which). These receptors were taken from a male donor with ankylosing spondylitis.

The chain combines TRBV10-3 with TRBJ2-7, with TRBD1 matching 7 bases. The CDR3 is 15 residues long. Germline-derived CDR1 and CDR2 are ENHRY and SYGVKD. Trimming cost V 7 bases and J 5 bases; bases outside gene matches: 14. CDR3 residues: CAIIAKQGPRDEQYF. CDR3 nucleotide sequence: TGTGCCATCATCGCCAAACAGGGGCCTCGCGACGAGCAGTACTTC.

There are a few counts of this clonotype. The chain carries TRBV28 and TRBJ1-6; D might be TRBD1 (5 bases). V shed 6 bases and J shed 14 bases, with 17 bases lying between them. The CDR3 sequence is 13 residues long. From germline, CDR1 is MDHEN and CDR2 SYDVKM. CDR3 protein: CASRNLGGTSLHF. The CDR3 nucleotides read TGTGCCAGCAGAAACTTGGGGGGTACCTCCCTCCACTTT. The variable domain in full, with the rest retrieved from reference TRBV28 and TRBJ1-6, is DVKVTQSSRYLVKRTGEKVFLECVQDMDHENMFWYRQDPGLGLRLIYFSYDVKMKEKGDIPEGYSVSREKKERFSLILESASTNQTSMYLCASRNLGGTSLHFGNGTRLTVT.

This clonotype has just a few counts. V gene TRBV29-1 combines with J gene TRBJ2-1, with 7 nucleotides matching TRBD1. V was pared by 7 bases and J by 7 bases, with 7 bases of the junction left unmatched. CDR1 SQVTM and CDR2 ANQGSEA come from the germline V gene. This CDR3 is built from 12 residues. The CDR3 region has the DNA TGCAGCGCGACGGACAGGAGTAATGAGCAGTTCTTC. Translated: CSATDRSNEQFF.

A few counts support this clonotype. This chain uses TRBV5-1 with TRBJ2-5; D not certain. The CDR3 is 13 residues long. Germline V gene sequence: CDR1 SGHRS, CDR2 YFSETQ. The V and J ends lost 1 base and 4 bases respectively, with 8 bases between them. This CDR3 reads CASSLPALETQYF. Written as DNA, the CDR3 is TGCGCCAGCAGCTTGCCGGCCCTAGAGACCCAGTACTTC.

The chain combines TRBV12-3 or TRBV12-4 with TRBJ2-7; 8 nucleotides agree with TRBD2. Trimming removed 7 bases from V and 1 base from J; junction bases left unmatched: 9. The CDR3 spans 15 residues. DNA of the CDR3: TGTGCCAGCACTCAACGAGGCGGGAGGTCCTACGAGCAGTACTTC. This translates into CASTQRGGRSYEQYF.

This rearrangement joins TRBV3-1 to TRBJ2-1; 10 positions match TRBD2. Germline values: CDR1 LGHDT, CDR2 YNNKEL (reference sequence). CDR3 length: 16 residues. Trimming removed 4 bases from V and 6 bases from J; junction bases left unmatched: 9. The CDR3 loop is CASSPQRGLATNEQFF. The CDR3 DNA sequence: TGTGCCAGCAGCCCCCAAAGGGGACTAGCGACCAATGAGCAGTTCTTC.

In its sample, this clonotype was seen many times. This CDR3 is CAWSEADYGYTF. Written as DNA, the CDR3 is TGTGCCTGGAGTGAGGCGGACTATGGCTACACCTTC. V is TRBV30 and J is TRBJ1-2, with D hard to call. The CDR3 has 12 amino acids. V shed 1 base and J shed 3 bases, with 6 bases lying between them. Germline-derived CDR1 and CDR2 are GTSNPN and SVGIG (reference sequence). The whole variable domain, remainder taken from reference TRBV30 and TRBJ1-2, is SQTIHQWPATLVQPVGSPLSLECTVEGTSNPNLYWYRQAAGRGLQLLFYSVGIGQISSEVPQNLSASRPQDRQFILSSKKLLLSDSGFYLCAWSEADYGYTFGSGTRLTVV.

This clonotype was detected ten times or more. This chain joins TRBV18 and TRBJ2-1; D may be TRBD1 (6 bases). This CDR3 region has 15 residues. Germline CDR1 and CDR2: KGHSH and LQKENI. The V and J ends lost 8 bases and 0 bases respectively, with 14 bases between them. In DNA form, the CDR3 reads TGTGCCAGCAGTCCTAGGGGGAGCTCCTACAATGAGCAGTTCTTC. It is translated as CASSPRGSSYNEQFF.

The sample holds a few counts of this clonotype. The chain links TRBV5-1 to TRBJ1-1; TRBD1 is a possible D gene (6 bases). This CDR3 has 16 residues. In germline, CDR1 is SGHRS, CDR2 YFSETQ. With 0 bases removed from V and 5 bases from J, the gap between germline ends came to 17 bases. The DNA of the CDR3 is TGCGCCAGCAGCTTGGTCCCCGGGGGCGCAAGGACTGAAGCTTTCTTT. As protein: CASSLVPGGARTEAFF. Full variable domain (outside the CDR3, taken from reference TRBV5-1 and TRBJ1-1): KAGVTQTPRYLIKTRGQQVTLSCSPISGHRSVSWYQQTPGQGLQFLFEYFSETQRNKGNFPGRFSGRQFSNSRSEMNVSTLELGDSALYLCASSLVPGGARTEAFFGQGTRLTVV.

This clonotype has only a few counts. This chain links TRBV12-3 or TRBV12-4 with TRBJ2-5; 8 positions agree with TRBD1. The CDR3 extends over 16 amino acids. Trimming removed 6 bases from V and 2 bases from J; junction bases left unmatched: 11. CDR3 nucleotide sequence: TGTGCCAGCAGCTTTACCGGGACAGGCGGGCAAGAGACCCAGTACTTC. It translates to CASSFTGTGGQETQYF.

The table lists this clonotype with a few counts. This chain connects TRBV2 to TRBJ1-1; D perhaps matches TRBD1 (6 bases). The CDR3 contains 12 residues. Germline CDR1 is SNHLY and CDR2 is FYNNEI. V was shortened by 4 bases and J by 9 bases, with 12 bases between the two germline ends. CDR3 bases: TGTGCCAGCAGTGGTGGGGGGCGTAAAGCTTTCTTT. It encodes CASSGGGRKAFF.

The J gene is TRBJ2-7, the V gene TRBV11-3; 7 bases map to TRBD1. There are 14 residues in the CDR3. V lost 5 bases and J lost 4; bases outside the gene matches: 8. Germline assignment: CDR1 SGHNT and CDR2 YENEEA. The CDR3 loop is CASSRTGTEYEQYF. CDR3 DNA: TGTGCCAGCAGCCGAACCGGGACAGAGTACGAGCAGTACTTC.

This clonotype was observed a few times. V usage is TRBV20-1 and J usage is TRBJ2-7, with TRBD2 matching over 8 bases. This CDR3 comprises 13 residues. The V gene's germline CDR1 is DFQATT and CDR2 SNEGSKA (reference sequence). The V and J ends lost 6 bases and 3 bases, in that order; junction bases with no gene match: 7. This CDR3 reads CSAALAENYEQYF. The CDR3 DNA reads as TGCAGTGCCGCACTAGCGGAGAACTACGAGCAGTACTTC.

This clonotype turned up a few times. CDR3 in DNA: TGCGCCAGCAGCTTGGTCGCGGGAGGGTCCTACAATGAGCAGTTCTTC. The encoded protein is CASSLVAGGSYNEQFF. The V and J genes are TRBV5-1 and TRBJ2-1; 9 nucleotides line up with TRBD2. The J segment lost 1 base and the V segment lost 0 bases, leaving 2 bases of the junction unmatched. CDR3 length equals 16 residues. Germline values: CDR1 SGHRS, CDR2 YFSETQ.

Concerning this clonotype: One junction end does not reproduce the germline sequence, and a read error may be involved. The chain links TRBV19 to TRBJ2-1; 13 nucleotides agree with TRBD2. This CDR3 region has 17 residues. Germline-derived CDR1 and CDR2 are LNHDA and SQIVND (reference sequence). The CDR3: CASSSGLAGVSFNEQFF. CDR3 DNA: TGTGCCAGTAGTTCTGGACTAGCGGGAGTCTCCTTCAATGAGCAGTTCTTC. Drawing the rest from reference TRBV19 and TRBJ2-1, the complete variable domain is DGGITQSPKYLFRKEGQNVTLSCEQNLNHDAMYWYRQDPGQGLRLIYYSQIVNDFQKGDIAEGYSVSREKKESFPLTVTSAQKNPTAFYLCASSSGLAGVSFNEQFFGPGTRLTVL.

V usage is TRBV3-1 and J usage is TRBJ2-1; the D is unclear. Germline CDR1 LGHDT, CDR2 YNNKEL (reference sequence). This CDR3 is built from 15 residues. The V and J ends lost 3 bases and 3 bases respectively, with 12 bases between them. For the CDR3, the DNA is TGTGCCAGCAGCCAGGGCAGAAATAGCTACAATGAGCAGTTCTTC. Its protein is CASSQGRNSYNEQFF.

The V call is TRBV21-1, the J call TRBJ1-2. TRBV21-1 is assigned pseudogene status. The CDR3 spans 10 residues. CDR3 amino acids: CAAAVFGYTF. CDR3 nucleotides: TGTGCTGCAGCCGTCTTCGGCTACACCTTC.

This clonotype was detected a few times. V is TRBV2 and J is TRBJ2-1; D is unclear. CDR1 is SNHLY and CDR2 is FYNNEI in the germline V gene. This CDR3 is 13 amino acids long. The germline V and J ends were trimmed by 6 bases and 7 bases, with 13 bases remaining between them. DNA for the CDR3: TGTGCCAGCAGGGGCGGCCATTGGAATGAGCAGTTCTTC. This gives the protein CASRGGHWNEQFF.

The chain has TRBV20-1 and TRBJ2-2; no reliable D call. V was trimmed by 6 bases and J by 5 bases, leaving 13 bases between them. The CDR3 spans 13 residues. Per germline, CDR1 DFQATT and CDR2 SNEGSKA (reference sequence). CDR3 residues: CSAPHRLTGELFF. The CDR3 DNA is TGCAGTGCCCCCCATCGGCTAACCGGGGAGCTGTTTTTT.

In its sample, this clonotype was seen a few times. The J gene is TRBJ2-1, the V gene TRBV5-1, with 7 nucleotides matching TRBD1. The CDR3 is 15 residues long. The germline gives CDR1 SGHRS, CDR2 YFSETQ. With V trimmed by 0 bases and J by 3 bases, 3 bases remained unmatched. CDR3 nucleotide sequence: TGCGCCAGCAGCTTGGTTGACAGGGACTACAATGAGCAGTTCTTC. Its translation: CASSLVDRDYNEQFF.